The clone carrying this T cell receptor beta chain was found once. Antigen specificity is unknown. These data are taken from a study of shared clonotypes between healthy human individuals. Germline CDR1 and CDR2: ENHRY and SYGVKD. Trimming left V 6 bases short and J 4 bases short, with 9 bases between. The CDR3 is 12 residues long. The method was immunoSEQ multiplex PCR; TCRdb's version includes in-frame clones alone and lacks a portion of them. The table has more than 2 million clones, under 97% seen once; the top ten hold about 0.13%. The study, taken as a whole, reports: There were few donors, and this limited the genetic and exposure-history diversity represented. Investigators expected sequencing depth to affect clonotype sharing among donors.

Sequencing input: naive CD4+ T cells sorted from blood. As to subset: CD45RA+ positively selected. The chain is built from TRBV10-3 and TRBJ2-5, with no clear D. The TCR sequence derives from a man between 18 and 35 years old in good health. CDR3 nucleotides: TGTGCCATCAGCCCCAAAGGAGAGACCCAGTACTTC. This encodes CAISPKGETQYF.